This TCR beta chain was retrieved from a study of regulatory dendritic cells for organ transplantation. Study as a whole: Monocytes received vitamin D3 on days 0 and 4, IL-10 on day 4.

The data were produced by immunoSEQ multiplex PCR, yet TCRdb's version contains in-frame clones alone and is incomplete. The data show 7,500 to 8,500 clones, about 70% seen once. Looked up from germline, CDR1 is MNHNS and CDR2 is SASEGT. The V and J ends lost 7 bases and 4 bases, in that order; junction bases with no gene match: 9. The CDR3 contains 15 residues. Details on this clone: Its specificity is not known.

Sorted T cells were CFSE-labeled and cultured less than 6 days with allogeneic regulatory or mature dendritic cells at 1:10. This sequence joins TRBV6-1 and TRBJ1-5; 8 nucleotides line up with TRBD1. The clonotype comes from a human donor in good health. Specimen: memory CD4+ T cells from blood cultured with dendritic cells. Subset here: CD45RO+ memory T cells. CDR3 sequence: CASNLGTGRNQPQHF. CDR3 DNA sequence: TGTGCCAGCAATTTAGGGACAGGAAGAAATCAGCCCCAGCATTTT.